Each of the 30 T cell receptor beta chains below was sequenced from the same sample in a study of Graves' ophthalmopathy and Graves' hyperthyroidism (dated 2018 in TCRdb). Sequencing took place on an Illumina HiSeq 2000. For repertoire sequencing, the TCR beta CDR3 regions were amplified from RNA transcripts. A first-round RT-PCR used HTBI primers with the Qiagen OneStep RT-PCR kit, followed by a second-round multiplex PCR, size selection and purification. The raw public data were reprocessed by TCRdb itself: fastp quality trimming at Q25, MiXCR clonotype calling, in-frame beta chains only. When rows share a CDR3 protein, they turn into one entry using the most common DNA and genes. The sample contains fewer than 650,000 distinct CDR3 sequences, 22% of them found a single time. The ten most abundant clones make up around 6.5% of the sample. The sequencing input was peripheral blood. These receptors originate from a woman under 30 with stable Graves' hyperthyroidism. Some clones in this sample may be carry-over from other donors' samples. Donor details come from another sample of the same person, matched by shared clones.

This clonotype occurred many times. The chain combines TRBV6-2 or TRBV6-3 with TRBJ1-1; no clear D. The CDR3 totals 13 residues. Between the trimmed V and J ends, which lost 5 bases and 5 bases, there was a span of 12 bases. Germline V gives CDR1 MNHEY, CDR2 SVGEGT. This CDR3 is CASSDPPRTEAFF. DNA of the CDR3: TGTGCCAGCAGTGACCCCCCGAGGACTGAAGCTTTCTTT.

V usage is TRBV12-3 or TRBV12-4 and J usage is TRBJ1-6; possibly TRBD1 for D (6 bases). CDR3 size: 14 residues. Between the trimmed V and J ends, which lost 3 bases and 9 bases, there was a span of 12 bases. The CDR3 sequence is CASSFRPRGSPLHF. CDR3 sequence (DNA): TGTGCCAGCAGTTTTAGGCCCAGGGGTTCACCCCTCCACTTT.

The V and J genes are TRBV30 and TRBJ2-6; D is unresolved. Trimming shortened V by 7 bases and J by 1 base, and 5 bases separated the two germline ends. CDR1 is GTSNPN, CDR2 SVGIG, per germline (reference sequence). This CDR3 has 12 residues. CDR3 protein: CAYYSGANVLTF. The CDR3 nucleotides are TGTGCCTACTATTCTGGGGCCAACGTCCTGACTTTC.

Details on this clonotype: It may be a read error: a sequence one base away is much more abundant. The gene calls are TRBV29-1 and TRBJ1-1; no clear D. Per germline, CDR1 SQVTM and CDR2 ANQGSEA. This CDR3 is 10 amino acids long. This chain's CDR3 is CSVEEGKACF. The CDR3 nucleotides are TGCAGCGTTGAAGAGGGAAAAGCTTGCTTT.

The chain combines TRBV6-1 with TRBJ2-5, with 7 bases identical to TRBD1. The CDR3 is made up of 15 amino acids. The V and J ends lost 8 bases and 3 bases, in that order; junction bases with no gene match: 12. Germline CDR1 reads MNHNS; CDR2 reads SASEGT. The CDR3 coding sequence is TGTGCCAGCTGGGACAGCCAAGGGGGAGAAGAGACCCAGTACTTC. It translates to CASWDSQGGEETQYF.

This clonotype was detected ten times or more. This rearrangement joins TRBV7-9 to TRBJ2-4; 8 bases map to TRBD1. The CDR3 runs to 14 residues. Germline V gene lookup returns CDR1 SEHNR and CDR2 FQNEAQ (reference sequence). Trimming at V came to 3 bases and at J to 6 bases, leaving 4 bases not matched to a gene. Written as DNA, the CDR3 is TGTGCCAGCAGCTTTGGACAGGGAATAAACATTCAGTACTTC. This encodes CASSFGQGINIQYF.

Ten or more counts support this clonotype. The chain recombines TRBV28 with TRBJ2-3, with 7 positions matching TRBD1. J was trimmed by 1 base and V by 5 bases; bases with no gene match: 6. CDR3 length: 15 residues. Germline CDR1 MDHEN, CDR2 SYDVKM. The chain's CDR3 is CASSDGQVGTDTQYF. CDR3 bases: TGTGCCAGCAGTGACGGACAGGTGGGCACAGATACGCAGTATTTT.

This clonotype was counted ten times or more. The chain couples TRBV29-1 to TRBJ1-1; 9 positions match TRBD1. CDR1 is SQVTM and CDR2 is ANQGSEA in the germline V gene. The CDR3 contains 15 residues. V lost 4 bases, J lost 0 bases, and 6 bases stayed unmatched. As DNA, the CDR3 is TGCAGCGTTGGTAGGGACAGGGTATTGAACACTGAAGCTTTCTTT. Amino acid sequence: CSVGRDRVLNTEAFF.

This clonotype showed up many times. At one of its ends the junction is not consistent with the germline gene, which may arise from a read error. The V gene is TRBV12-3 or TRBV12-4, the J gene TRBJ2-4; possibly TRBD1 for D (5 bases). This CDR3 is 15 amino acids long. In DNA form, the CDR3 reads TGTGCCAGCAGTTTAGAGGGCCGTCGCTCGGACATTAAGTACTTC. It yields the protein CASSLEGRRSDIKYF.

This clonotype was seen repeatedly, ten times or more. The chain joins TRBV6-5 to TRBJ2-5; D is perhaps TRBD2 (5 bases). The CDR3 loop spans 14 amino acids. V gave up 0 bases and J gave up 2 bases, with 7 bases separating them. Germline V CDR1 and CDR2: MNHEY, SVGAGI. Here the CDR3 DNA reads TGTGCCAGCAGTTACTCGTCGGGGCAAGAGACCCAGTACTTC. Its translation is CASSYSSGQETQYF.

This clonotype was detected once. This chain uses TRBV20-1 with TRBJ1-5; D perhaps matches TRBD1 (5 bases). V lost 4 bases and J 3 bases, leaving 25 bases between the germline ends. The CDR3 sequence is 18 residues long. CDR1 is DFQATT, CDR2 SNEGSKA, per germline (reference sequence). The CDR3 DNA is TGCAGTGCTACTCCGGCAGGGCTCGGTTGGACGTCCAATCAGCCCCAGCATTTT. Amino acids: CSATPAGLGWTSNQPQHF.

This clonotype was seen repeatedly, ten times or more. Here the CDR3 reads CASRTPGQQETQYF. DNA of the CDR3: TGTGCCAGCAGGACGCCGGGACAGCAAGAGACCCAGTACTTC. This chain links TRBV28 with TRBJ2-5, with 7 bases lining up with TRBD1. After removal of 6 bases from V and 2 bases from J, the junction contained 6 bases not matched to a gene. Germline values: CDR1 MDHEN, CDR2 SYDVKM. This CDR3 has 14 residues.

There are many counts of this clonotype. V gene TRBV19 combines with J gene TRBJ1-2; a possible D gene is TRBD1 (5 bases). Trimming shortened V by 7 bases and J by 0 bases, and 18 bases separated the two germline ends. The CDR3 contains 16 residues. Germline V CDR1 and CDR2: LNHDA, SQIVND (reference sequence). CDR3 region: CASKPGTVLANYGYTF. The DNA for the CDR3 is TGTGCCAGTAAGCCTGGGACTGTCCTAGCTAACTATGGCTACACCTTC.

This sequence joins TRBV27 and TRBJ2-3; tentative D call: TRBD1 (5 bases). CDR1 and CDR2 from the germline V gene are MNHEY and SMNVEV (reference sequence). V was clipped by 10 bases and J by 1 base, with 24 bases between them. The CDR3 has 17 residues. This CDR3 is CATQERLQMFGTDTQYF. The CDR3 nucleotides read TGTGCCACACAGGAGAGGCTACAGATGTTTGGCACAGATACGCAGTATTTT.

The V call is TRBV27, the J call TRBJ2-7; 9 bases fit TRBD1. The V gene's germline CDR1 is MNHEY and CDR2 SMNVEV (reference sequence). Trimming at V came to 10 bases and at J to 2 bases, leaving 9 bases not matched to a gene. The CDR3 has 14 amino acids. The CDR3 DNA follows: TGTGCCACCAAATTACAGGGGGCGACCTACGAGCAGTACTTC. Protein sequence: CATKLQGATYEQYF.

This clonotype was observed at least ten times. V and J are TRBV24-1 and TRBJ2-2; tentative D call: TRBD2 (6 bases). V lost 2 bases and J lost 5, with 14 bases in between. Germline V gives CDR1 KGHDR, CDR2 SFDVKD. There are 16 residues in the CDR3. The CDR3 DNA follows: TGTGCCACCAGTGATTGGTCCGGGGGAGATACCGGGGAGCTGTTTTTT. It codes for CATSDWSGGDTGELFF.

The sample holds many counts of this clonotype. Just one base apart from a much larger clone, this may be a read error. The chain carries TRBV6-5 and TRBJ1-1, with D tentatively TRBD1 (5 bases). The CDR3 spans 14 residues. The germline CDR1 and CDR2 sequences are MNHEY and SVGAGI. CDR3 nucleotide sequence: TGTGCCAGCAGTTACGTCCGGGGGAACATTGAAGCTTTCTTT. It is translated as CASSYVRGNIEAFF.

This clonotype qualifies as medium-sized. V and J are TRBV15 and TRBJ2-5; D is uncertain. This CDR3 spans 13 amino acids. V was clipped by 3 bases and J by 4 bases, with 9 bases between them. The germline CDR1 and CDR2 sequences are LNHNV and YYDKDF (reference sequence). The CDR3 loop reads CATSSLAGETQYF. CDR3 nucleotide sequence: TGTGCCACCAGCAGCCTGGCTGGAGAGACCCAGTACTTC.

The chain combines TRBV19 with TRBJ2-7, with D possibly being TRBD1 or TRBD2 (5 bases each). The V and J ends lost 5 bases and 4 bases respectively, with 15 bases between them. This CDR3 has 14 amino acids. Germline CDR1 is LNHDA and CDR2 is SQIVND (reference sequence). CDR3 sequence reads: CASSDGGTQYEQYF. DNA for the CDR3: TGTGCCAGTAGTGATGGGGGAACTCAATACGAGCAGTACTTC. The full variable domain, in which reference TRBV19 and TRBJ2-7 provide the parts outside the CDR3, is DGGITQSPKYLFRKEGQNVTLSCEQNLNHDAMYWYRQDPGQGLRLIYYSQIVNDFQKGDIAEGYSVSREKKESFPLTVTSAQKNPTAFYLCASSDGGTQYEQYFGPGTRLTVT.

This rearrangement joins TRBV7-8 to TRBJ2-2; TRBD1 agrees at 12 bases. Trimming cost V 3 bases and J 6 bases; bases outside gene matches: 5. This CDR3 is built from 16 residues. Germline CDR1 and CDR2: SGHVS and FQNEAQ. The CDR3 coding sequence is TGTGCCAGCAGCTTTAGGGACAGGGGGCTGTCCGGGGAGCTGTTTTTT. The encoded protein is CASSFRDRGLSGELFF.

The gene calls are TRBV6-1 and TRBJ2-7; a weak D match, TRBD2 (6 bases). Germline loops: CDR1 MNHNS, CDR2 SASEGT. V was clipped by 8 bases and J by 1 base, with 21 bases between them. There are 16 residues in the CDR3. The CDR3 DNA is TGTGCCAGCTCACTACGAAGCGGAGGAGGGTCCTACGAGCAGTACTTC. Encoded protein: CASSLRSGGGSYEQYF.

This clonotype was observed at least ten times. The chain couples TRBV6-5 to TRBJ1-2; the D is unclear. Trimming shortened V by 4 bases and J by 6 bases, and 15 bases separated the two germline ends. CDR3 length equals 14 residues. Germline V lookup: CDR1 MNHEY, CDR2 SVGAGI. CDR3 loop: CASSFNRGSNGYTF. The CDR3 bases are TGTGCCAGCAGTTTCAATCGAGGGTCTAATGGCTACACCTTC.

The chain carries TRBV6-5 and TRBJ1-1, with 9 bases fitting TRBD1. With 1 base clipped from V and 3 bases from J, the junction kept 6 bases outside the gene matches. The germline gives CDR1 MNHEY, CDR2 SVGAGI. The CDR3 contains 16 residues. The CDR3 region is CASSYFLTGGDTEAFF. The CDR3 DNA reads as TGTGCCAGCAGTTACTTCCTGACAGGGGGAGACACTGAAGCTTTCTTT.

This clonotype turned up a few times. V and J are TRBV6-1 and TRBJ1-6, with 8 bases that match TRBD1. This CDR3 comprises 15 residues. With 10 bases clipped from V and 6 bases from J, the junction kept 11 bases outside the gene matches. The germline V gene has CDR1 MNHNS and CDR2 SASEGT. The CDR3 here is CATEPAQGGNSPLHF. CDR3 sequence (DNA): TGTGCCACCGAGCCAGCACAGGGGGGTAATTCACCCCTCCACTTT.

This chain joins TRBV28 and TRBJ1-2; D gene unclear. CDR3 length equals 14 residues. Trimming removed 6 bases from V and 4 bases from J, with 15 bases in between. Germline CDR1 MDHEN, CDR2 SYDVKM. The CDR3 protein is CASRPTDGPYGYTF. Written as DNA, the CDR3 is TGTGCCAGCAGACCAACGGACGGTCCCTATGGCTACACCTTC.

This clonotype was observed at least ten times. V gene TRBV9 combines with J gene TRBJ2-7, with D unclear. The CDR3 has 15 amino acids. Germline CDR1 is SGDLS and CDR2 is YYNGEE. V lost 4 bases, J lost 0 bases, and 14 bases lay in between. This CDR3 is CASSPRSASSYEQYF. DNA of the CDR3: TGTGCCAGCAGCCCTAGATCGGCTAGCTCCTACGAGCAGTACTTC.

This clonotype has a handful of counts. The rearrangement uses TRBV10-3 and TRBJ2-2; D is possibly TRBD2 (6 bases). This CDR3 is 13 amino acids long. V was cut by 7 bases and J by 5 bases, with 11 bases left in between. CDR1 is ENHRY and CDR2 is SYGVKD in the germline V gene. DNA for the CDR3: TGTGCCATCATTGGGACTCCAACCGGGGAGCTGTTTTTT. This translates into CAIIGTPTGELFF.

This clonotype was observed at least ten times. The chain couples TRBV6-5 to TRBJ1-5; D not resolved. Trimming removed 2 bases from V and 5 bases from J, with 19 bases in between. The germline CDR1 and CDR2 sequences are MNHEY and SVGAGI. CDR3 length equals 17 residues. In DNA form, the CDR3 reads TGTGCCAGCAGTTACGGGCAGGTTGTGGGGTTGGATCAGCCCCAGCATTTT. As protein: CASSYGQVVGLDQPQHF.

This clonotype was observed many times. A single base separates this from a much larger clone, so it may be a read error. Here the CDR3 DNA reads TGTGCCAGCAGCCGGGACAGGGTTCCCTACGAGCAGTACTTC. Translation: CASSRDRVPYEQYF. The chain recombines TRBV2 with TRBJ2-7; 9 nucleotides line up with TRBD1. This CDR3 region has 14 residues. The germline CDR1 and CDR2 sequences are SNHLY and FYNNEI. Germline trimming cut 6 bases from V and 2 bases from J; bases unmatched to any gene: 5.

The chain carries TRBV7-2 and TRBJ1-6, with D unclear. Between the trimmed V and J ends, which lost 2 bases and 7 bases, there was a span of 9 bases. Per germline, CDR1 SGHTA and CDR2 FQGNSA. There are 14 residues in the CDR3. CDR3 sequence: CASSLFRLNSPLHF. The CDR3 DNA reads TGTGCCAGCAGCTTATTCCGCCTGAATTCACCCCTCCACTTT. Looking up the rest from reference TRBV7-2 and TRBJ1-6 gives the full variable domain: GAGVSQSPSNKVTEKGKDVELRCDPISGHTALYWYRQSLGQGLEFLIYFQGNSAPDKSGLPSDRFSAERTGGSVSTLTIQRTQQEDSAVYLCASSLFRLNSPLHFGNGTRLTVT.